This TCR beta chain was documented in a study of T cell clusters in autoimmune cytopenias. This clonotype is identified as medium-sized from frequency. Its antigen remains unidentified. Some 38,000 genome equivalents of blood DNA were amplified for TRB. General study results and limits: TRB repertoire shifts in secondary cytopenia and chronic lymphocytic leukemia mostly reflected lymphoma, not autoimmunity.

TRB rearrangements were amplified by touch-down multiplex PCR with mixed TRB-A/B primers. Following a re-call of the multiplex PCR reads, TCRdb has one entry per CDR3 protein and lacks DNA. The listing records roughly 11,000 distinct CDR3 sequences. The CDR3 has 15 residues. Looked up from germline, CDR1 is KGHSH and CDR2 is LQKENI. In addition, the sample was reused for a study of T cell repertoires in aging, cancer and after chemotherapy.

The chain combines TRBV18 with TRBJ1-3. Input material: peripheral blood. The source is a human donor in good health. CDR3 sequence reads: CASSPSVGPRNTIYF.